This TCR beta chain was found in a study of PD-1 blockade in mismatch repair-deficient tumors. All patients were mismatch repair deficient, assessed by either PCR or immunohistochemistry. Of note for this clone: Its antigen is unknown.

The table came from immunoSEQ multiplex PCR; TCRdb's copy has only in-frame clones and leaves some out. The sample has fewer than 100,000 clones, about 85% seen once. Study results and limitations: Rapid post-treatment expansion, then contraction, generally preceding radiologic response, marked tumor-resident clones.

The specimen comprised peripheral blood, sampled 12 weeks after starting pembrolizumab. This receptor was identified in an adult with mismatch repair-deficient cancer.

Here the CDR3 DNA reads TGTGCCAGCTCACCATCTATTAGGGGCGCCCACAATGAGCAGTTCTTC. Amino acids: CASSPSIRGAHNEQFF. The chain employs TRBV18 and TRBJ2-1; tentatively, D is TRBD1 (5 bases). The germline gives CDR1 KGHSH, CDR2 LQKENI. Between the trimmed V and J ends, which lost 2 bases and 5 bases, there was a span of 16 bases. The CDR3 is made up of 16 amino acids.